This T cell receptor beta chain was obtained from a study of CD8+CD57+ T cells in acquired aplastic anemia listed by TCRdb under 2018. Background for the entire study: A mean of approximately 3 ug of DNA, ranging from 0.2 to 27.4 ug, was extracted from sorted CD4+ and CD8+ cells. Healthy donor samples averaged around 9.8 million reads for CD4+ and 11 million to 13 million for CD8+ cells. General conclusions and limits of the study: Patients and healthy controls showed no significant difference in CD8+ Simpson's diversity (P=0.060). Roughly 29 CD8+ CDR3 sequences were shared between patients and controls but appeared highly expressed in patients and within their immunodominant clones.

In the study, sorted CD4+ and CD8+ blood T cells from patients with severe aplastic anemia and from healthy subjects underwent deep sequencing of TCR repertoires. Ficoll-Paque density gradient centrifugation was used to isolate peripheral blood mononuclear cells. Before DNA extraction, CD4+ and CD8+ T cells were sorted by FACS or by magnetic beads. Profiling of TCR beta VDJ combinations and CDR3 sequences used genomic DNA as the template. TCR repertoire sequencing was run on an Illumina HiSeq 2000. Turning to the authors' computational methods: TRBV/TRBJ rearrangement plots, CDR3 size and DJ length profiles, and Simpson's diversity index were used to assess repertoires. The immunodominant clone was defined as the most abundant DNA sequence in deep sequencing data. CDR3 amino acid sequences were checked for sharing across subjects and were also compared against the VDJdb database and published repertoires. The public reads were run again by TCRdb, first through fastp at Q25 and then through MiXCR, and only productive beta chains were kept. For every CDR3 protein sequence, its rows merge into one entry that carries the most common genes and DNA. The V and J calls follow TCRdb's processing rather than the paper's. Present in this sample are about 400,000 distinct CDR3 sequences, 65% to 75% of which were seen just once. The ten largest clones capture 4% of the sample.

Worth noting for this clonotype: Its antigen specificity is not known. A junction end diverges from the germline sequence, so it may reflect a read error.

Reading the germline V gene gives CDR1 SGHTA and CDR2 FQGTGA. CDR3 length: 16 amino acids, cysteine to phenylalanine. Only CDR3 DNA is held: 48 bases, read in frame from base 1. This receptor was taken from a human donor in good health, serving as a control. The rearranged segments are TRBV7-3 and TRBJ2-5; tentative D gene TRBD1, with 6 bases matching. Sequenced input: sorted CD4+, CD8+, or CD8+CD57+ T cells (not recorded which) from PBMCs. The CDR3 in this case is CASRPGEMPGQTPQYF. The base sequence is TGTGCTAGCAGACCAGGTGAAATGCCGGGACAAACTCCTCAGTACTTC.